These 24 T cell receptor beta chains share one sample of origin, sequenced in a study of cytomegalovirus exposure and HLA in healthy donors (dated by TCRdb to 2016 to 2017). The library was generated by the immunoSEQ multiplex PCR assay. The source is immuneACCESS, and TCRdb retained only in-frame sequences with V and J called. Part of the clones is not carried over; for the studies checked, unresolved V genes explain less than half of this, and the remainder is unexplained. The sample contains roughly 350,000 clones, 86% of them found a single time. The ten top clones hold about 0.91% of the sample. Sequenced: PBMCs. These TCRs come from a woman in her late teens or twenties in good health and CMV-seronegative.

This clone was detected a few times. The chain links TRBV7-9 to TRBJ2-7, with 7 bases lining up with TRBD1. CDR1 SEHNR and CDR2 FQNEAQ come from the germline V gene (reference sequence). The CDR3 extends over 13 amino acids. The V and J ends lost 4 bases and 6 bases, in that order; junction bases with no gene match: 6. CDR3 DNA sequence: TGTGCCAGCAGCTCGACAGGGCTAAGCGAGCAGTACTTC. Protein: CASSSTGLSEQYF. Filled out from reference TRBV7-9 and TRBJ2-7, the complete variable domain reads DTGVSQNPRHKITKRGQNVTFRCDPISEHNRLYWYRQTLGQGPEFLTYFQNEAQLEKSRLLSDRFSAERPKGSFSTLEIQRTEQGDSAMYLCASSSTGLSEQYFGPGTRLTVT.

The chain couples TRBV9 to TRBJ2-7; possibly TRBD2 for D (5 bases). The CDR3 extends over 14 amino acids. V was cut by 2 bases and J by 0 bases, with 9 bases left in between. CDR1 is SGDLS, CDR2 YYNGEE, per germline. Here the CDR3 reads CASSVSDYSYEQYF. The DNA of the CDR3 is TGTGCCAGCAGCGTTAGTGACTACTCCTACGAGCAGTACTTC.

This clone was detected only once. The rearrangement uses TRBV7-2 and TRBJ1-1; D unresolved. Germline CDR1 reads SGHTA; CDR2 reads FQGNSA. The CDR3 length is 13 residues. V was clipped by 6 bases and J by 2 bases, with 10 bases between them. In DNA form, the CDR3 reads TGTGCCAGCAGGGGCGGGCATAACACTGAAGCTTTCTTT. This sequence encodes CASRGGHNTEAFF.

Written as DNA, the CDR3 is TGTGCCAGCAGTTCGGCAGGGCCCTACGAGCAGTACTTC. Protein product: CASSSAGPYEQYF. The chain links TRBV27 to TRBJ2-7; possibly TRBD1 for D (5 bases). Germline V lookup: CDR1 MNHEY, CDR2 SMNVEV (reference sequence). The length of the CDR3 is 13 residues. V dropped 4 bases and J dropped 2 bases, with 9 bases sitting between them.

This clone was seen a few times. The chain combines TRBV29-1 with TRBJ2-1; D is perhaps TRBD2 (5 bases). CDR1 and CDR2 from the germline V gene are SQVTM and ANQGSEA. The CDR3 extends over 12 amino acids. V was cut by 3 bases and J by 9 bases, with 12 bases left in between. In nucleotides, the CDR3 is TGCAGCGTTGAGGGCGGGCTCGTTGAGCAGTTCTTC. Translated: CSVEGGLVEQFF.

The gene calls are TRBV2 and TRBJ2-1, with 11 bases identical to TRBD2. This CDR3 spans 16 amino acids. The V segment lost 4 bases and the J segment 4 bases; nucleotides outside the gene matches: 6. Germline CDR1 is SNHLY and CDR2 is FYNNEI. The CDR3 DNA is TGTGCCAGCAGTGGGGGGGGACTAGCGGCTTACAATGAGCAGTTCTTC. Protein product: CASSGGGLAAYNEQFF.

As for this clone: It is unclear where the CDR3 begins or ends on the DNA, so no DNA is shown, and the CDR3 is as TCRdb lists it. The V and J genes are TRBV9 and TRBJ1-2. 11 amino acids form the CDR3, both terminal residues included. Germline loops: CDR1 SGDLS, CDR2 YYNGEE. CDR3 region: CASSADFRGTF.

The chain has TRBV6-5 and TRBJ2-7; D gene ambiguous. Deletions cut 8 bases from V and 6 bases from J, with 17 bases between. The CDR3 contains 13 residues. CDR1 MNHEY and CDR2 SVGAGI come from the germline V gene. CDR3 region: CASSTTRSSEQYF. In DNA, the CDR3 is TGTGCCAGCTCCACTACCCGGTCGAGCGAGCAGTACTTC.

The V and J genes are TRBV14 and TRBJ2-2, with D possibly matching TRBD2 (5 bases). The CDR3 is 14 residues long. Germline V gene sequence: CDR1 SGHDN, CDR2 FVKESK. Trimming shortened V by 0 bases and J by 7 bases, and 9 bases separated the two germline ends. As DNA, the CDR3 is TGTGCCAGCAGCCAAGATGAGGGTTTCGGGGAGCTGTTTTTT. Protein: CASSQDEGFGELFF.

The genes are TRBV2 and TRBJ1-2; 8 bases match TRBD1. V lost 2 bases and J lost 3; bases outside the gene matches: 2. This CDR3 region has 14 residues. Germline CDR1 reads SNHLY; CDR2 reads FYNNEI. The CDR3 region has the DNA TGTGCCAGCAGTGAAATGACAGGGGACTATGGCTACACCTTC. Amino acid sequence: CASSEMTGDYGYTF.

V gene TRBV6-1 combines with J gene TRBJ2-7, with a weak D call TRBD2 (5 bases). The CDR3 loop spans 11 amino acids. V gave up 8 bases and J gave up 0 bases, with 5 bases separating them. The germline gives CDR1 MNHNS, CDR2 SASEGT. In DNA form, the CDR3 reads TGTGCCAGCGGGAGCTCCTACGAGCAGTACTTC. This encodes CASGSSYEQYF.

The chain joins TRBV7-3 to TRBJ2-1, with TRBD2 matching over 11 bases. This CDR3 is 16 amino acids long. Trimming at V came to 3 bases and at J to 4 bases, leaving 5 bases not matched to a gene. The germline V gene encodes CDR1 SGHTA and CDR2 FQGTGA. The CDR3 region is CASSFAGTSGYNEQFF. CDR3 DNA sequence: TGTGCCAGCAGCTTCGCCGGGACTAGCGGTTACAATGAGCAGTTCTTC.

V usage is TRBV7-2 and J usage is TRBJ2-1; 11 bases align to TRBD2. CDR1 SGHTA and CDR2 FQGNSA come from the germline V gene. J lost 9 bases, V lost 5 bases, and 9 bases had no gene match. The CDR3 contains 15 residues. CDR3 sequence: CASSPLAGGPSEQFF. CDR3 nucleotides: TGTGCCAGCAGCCCCCTAGCGGGAGGCCCCAGTGAGCAGTTCTTC.

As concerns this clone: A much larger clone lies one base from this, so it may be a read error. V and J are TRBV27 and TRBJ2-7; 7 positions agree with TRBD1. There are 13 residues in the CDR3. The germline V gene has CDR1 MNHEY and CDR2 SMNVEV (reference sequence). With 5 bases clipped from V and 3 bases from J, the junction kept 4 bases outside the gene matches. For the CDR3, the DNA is TGTGCCAGCAGTCGGGACAGATTCTACGAGCAGTACTTC. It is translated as CASSRDRFYEQYF.

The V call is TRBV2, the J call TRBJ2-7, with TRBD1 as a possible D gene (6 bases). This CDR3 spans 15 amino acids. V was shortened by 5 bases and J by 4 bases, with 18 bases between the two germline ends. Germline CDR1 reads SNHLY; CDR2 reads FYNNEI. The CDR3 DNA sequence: TGTGCCAGCAGTCCAGCACAGGGTTGGGTTTACGAGCAGTACTTC. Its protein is CASSPAQGWVYEQYF.

CDR3 bases: TGTGCCTGGAGTCCCCGCCAGGGTTTCTCCCCCGAAAAACTGTTTTTT. Residues: CAWSPRQGFSPEKLFF. This rearrangement joins TRBV30 to TRBJ1-4; perhaps TRBD1 as D (5 bases). The germline V gene has CDR1 GTSNPN and CDR2 SVGIG (reference sequence). This CDR3 has 16 amino acids. Trimming pared 2 bases from V and 8 bases from J, leaving 21 bases between.

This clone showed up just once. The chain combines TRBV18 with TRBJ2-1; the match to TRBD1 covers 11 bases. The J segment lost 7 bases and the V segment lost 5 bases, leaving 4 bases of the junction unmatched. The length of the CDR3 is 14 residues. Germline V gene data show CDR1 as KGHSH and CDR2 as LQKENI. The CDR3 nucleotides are TGTGCCAGCTCATACGGACAGGGGGCAAATGAGCAGTTCTTC. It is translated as CASSYGQGANEQFF.

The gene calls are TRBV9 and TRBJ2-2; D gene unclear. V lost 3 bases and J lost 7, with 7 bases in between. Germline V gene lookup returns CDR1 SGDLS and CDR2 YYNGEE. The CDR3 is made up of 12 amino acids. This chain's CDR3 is CASSEPYGELFF. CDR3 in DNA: TGTGCCAGCAGCGAGCCTTACGGGGAGCTGTTTTTT.

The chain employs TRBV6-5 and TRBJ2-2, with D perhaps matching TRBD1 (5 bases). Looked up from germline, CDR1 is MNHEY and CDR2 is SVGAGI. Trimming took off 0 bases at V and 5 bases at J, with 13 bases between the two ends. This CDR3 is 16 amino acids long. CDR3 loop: CASSYSIGERTGELFF. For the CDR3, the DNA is TGTGCCAGCAGTTACTCGATAGGGGAACGGACCGGGGAGCTGTTTTTT.

CDR3 in amino acids: CASSRSTDTQYF. The CDR3 region has the DNA TGCGCCAGCAGCCGTAGTACGGATACGCAGTATTTT. The chain joins TRBV4-3 to TRBJ2-3, with no clear D. Trimming took 4 bases from V and 6 from J, leaving 8 bases between them. This CDR3 contains 12 residues. Germline CDR1 reads LGHNA; CDR2 reads YSLEER.

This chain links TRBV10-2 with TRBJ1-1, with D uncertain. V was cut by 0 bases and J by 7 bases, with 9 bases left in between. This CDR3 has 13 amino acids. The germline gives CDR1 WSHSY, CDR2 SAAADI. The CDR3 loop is CASSESSPGEAFF. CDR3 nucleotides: TGCGCCAGCAGTGAGTCGAGTCCTGGTGAAGCTTTCTTT.

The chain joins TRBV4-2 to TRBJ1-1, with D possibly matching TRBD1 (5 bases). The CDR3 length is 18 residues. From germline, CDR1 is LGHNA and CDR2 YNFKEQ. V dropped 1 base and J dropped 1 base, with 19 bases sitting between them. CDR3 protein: CASSQGGGWRTWNTEAFF. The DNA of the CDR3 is TGTGCCAGCAGCCAAGGGGGGGGATGGAGGACTTGGAACACTGAAGCTTTCTTT.

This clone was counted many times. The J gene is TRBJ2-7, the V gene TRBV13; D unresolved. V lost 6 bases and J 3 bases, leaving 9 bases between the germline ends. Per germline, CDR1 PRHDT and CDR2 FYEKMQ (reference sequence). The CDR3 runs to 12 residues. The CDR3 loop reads CASSFGIYEQYF. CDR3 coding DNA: TGTGCCAGCAGTTTTGGCATCTACGAGCAGTACTTC.

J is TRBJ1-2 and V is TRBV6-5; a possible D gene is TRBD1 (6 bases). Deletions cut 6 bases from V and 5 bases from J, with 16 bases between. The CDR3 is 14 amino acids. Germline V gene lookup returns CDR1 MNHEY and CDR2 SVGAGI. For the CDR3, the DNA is TGTGCCAGCAGCAGGGGTGGGGTTGGGTATGGCTACACCTTC. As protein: CASSRGGVGYGYTF.